The T cell receptor (beta chain) described here comes from a study of T cell changes during pregnancy in multiple sclerosis. TCRdb's table, derived via immunoSEQ multiplex PCR, lists solely in-frame clones and lacks some. This table holds about 34,000 clones, just over 90% found once. The CDR3 length is 15 residues. With 6 bases removed from V and 1 base from J, the gap between germline ends came to 15 bases. Germline assignment: CDR1 MNHEY and CDR2 SMNVEV (reference sequence). This clone was observed a single time. This clonotype was sampled from a female donor with multiple sclerosis, enrolled in a pregnancy study. The chain recombines TRBV27 with TRBJ1-1; a weak D match, TRBD1 (6 bases). The material sequenced was CD8+ T cells from peripheral blood mononuclear cells, taken in the first trimester of pregnancy. This chain's CDR3 is CASSSLPGQNTEAFF. DNA for the CDR3: TGTGCCAGCAGCTCACTCCCGGGACAGAACACTGAAGCTTTCTTT.